The T cell receptor beta chain described here comes from a study of a mutant IDH1 vaccine in newly diagnosed glioma. Across the study: Following radiotherapy alone, or alongside temozolomide cycles, vaccination was started after an interval of 4-6 weeks. There were approximately 60% males and about 38% females among treated patients, whose mean age was about 40 years.

Data came from immunoSEQ multiplex PCR; TCRdb stores just in-frame clones and leaves some out. The table has 110,000 or so clones, roughly 90% seen once. The CDR3 sequence is 13 residues long. The V gene lost 3 bases and the J gene lost 4 bases, with 10 bases spanning the gap. Germline loops: CDR1 MNHEY, CDR2 SMNVEV (reference sequence). Time point: week 11, during vaccination. Vaccine doses each comprised 300 ug of mutant IDH1 20-mer peptide, with topical imiquimod. Details on this clone: Its matching antigen is unknown.

Here the sequenced sample was PBMCs, taken from a glioma patient whose treatment included an IDH1 peptide vaccine. The chain is built from TRBV27 and TRBJ2-7; D might be TRBD2 (5 bases). This TCR was sampled from a woman aged 45-65 years with glioma. DNA for the CDR3: TGTGCCAGCAGTTTTTCCGGAGGTTACGAGCAGTACTTC. Translation gives CASSFSGGYEQYF.